The 20 T cell receptor beta chains presented below share a single source sample, sequenced in a study of blood T cell repertoires in COVID-19. Profiled with immunoSEQ multiplex PCR; TCRdb holds only in-frame clones, not every one. The table lists more than 200,000 clones, 88% of them singletons. The sequenced material came from peripheral blood. These receptor sequences come from a woman aged 25 to 45 with COVID-19, enrolled during active disease.

This chain links TRBV2 with TRBJ2-7; D is possibly TRBD1 (6 bases). The CDR3 is 16 amino acids. Looked up from germline, CDR1 is SNHLY and CDR2 is FYNNEI. With 7 bases removed from V and 3 bases from J, the gap between germline ends came to 22 bases. CDR3: CASILAYREKGYEQYF. Written as DNA, the CDR3 is TGTGCCAGCATCCTCGCCTACAGGGAGAAGGGCTACGAGCAGTACTTC.

J is TRBJ1-2 and V is TRBV15; D ambiguous. Trimming removed 0 bases from V and 7 bases from J, with 21 bases in between. The CDR3 extends over 17 amino acids. In germline, CDR1 is LNHNV, CDR2 YYDKDF (reference sequence). CDR3 sequence reads: CATSRDGPPEGGGGYTF. The CDR3 DNA reads TGTGCCACCAGCAGAGATGGTCCCCCGGAGGGAGGCGGTGGCTACACCTTC.

This rearrangement joins TRBV2 to TRBJ1-5; 7 bases are shared with TRBD1. There are 14 residues in the CDR3. The J segment lost 6 bases and the V segment lost 9 bases, leaving 11 bases of the junction unmatched. CDR1 and CDR2 (germline): SNHLY, FYNNEI. The CDR3 region has the DNA TGTGCCAGGGGGCCGGGCAGGGGGAGTCAGCCCCAGCATTTT. Protein sequence: CARGPGRGSQPQHF.

V and J are TRBV19 and TRBJ2-3; the match to TRBD2 covers 14 bases. V was pared by 5 bases and J by 4 bases, with 5 bases of the junction left unmatched. The CDR3 runs 16 residues. Germline CDR1 is LNHDA and CDR2 is SQIVND (reference sequence). The CDR3 DNA reads as TGTGCCAGTAGTCGGACTAGCGGGGGGAGTGCAGATACGCAGTATTTT. This codes for CASSRTSGGSADTQYF.

CDR3 amino acids: CASSLTSSYNEQFF. CDR3 sequence (DNA): TGTGCCAGCAGCTTGACTAGCAGCTACAATGAGCAGTTCTTC. The chain joins TRBV7-9 to TRBJ2-1; 7 positions agree with TRBD2. With 3 bases clipped from V and 3 bases from J, the junction kept 2 bases outside the gene matches. This CDR3 spans 14 amino acids. Germline V gene data show CDR1 as SEHNR and CDR2 as FQNEAQ (reference sequence).

This chain connects TRBV11-3 to TRBJ2-1, with a possible D match to TRBD2 (7 bases). V was trimmed by 5 bases and J by 0 bases, leaving 14 bases between them. The length of the CDR3 is 16 residues. Germline CDR1 is SGHNT and CDR2 is YENEEA. The DNA of the CDR3 is TGTGCCAGCAGCCTACGCGGGGGCGGCTCCTACAATGAGCAGTTCTTC. Translated: CASSLRGGGSYNEQFF.

The CDR3 sequence: CSVVGRTGRQNEKLFF. The CDR3, as DNA: TGCAGCGTTGTCGGCAGGACAGGCAGACAAAATGAAAAACTGTTTTTT. The chain combines TRBV29-1 with TRBJ1-4, with 7 bases fitting TRBD1. The V gene end was trimmed by 4 bases and the J gene end by 5 bases; junction bases not matched to a gene: 13. CDR1 and CDR2 (germline): SQVTM, ANQGSEA. The CDR3 totals 16 residues.

The J gene is TRBJ1-1, the V gene TRBV30, with D hard to call. V was pared by 2 bases and J by 3 bases, with 13 bases between. Germline V gives CDR1 GTSNPN, CDR2 SVGIG (reference sequence). This CDR3 spans 14 amino acids. CDR3 sequence reads: CAWSPGDGDTEAFF. CDR3 coding DNA: TGTGCCTGGAGTCCCGGGGATGGAGACACTGAAGCTTTCTTT.

The chain couples TRBV13 to TRBJ2-3, with TRBD2 matching 7 bases. Unmatched junction bases numbered 3, after V lost 3 bases and J lost 3 bases. This CDR3 spans 14 amino acids. Germline V lookup: CDR1 PRHDT, CDR2 FYEKMQ (reference sequence). As DNA, the CDR3 is TGTGCCAGCAGCTTGGGGGGAGGGACAGATACGCAGTATTTT. Its protein product is CASSLGGGTDTQYF.

This chain uses TRBV5-5 with TRBJ2-2; 12 bases line up with TRBD1. CDR3 length equals 19 residues. The J segment lost 0 bases and the V segment lost 2 bases, leaving 8 bases of the junction unmatched. Germline CDR1 SGHKS, CDR2 YYEKEE (reference sequence). CDR3 in amino acids: CASSLTPGQGASNTGELFF. DNA of the CDR3: TGTGCCAGCAGCTTAACACCGGGACAGGGGGCTTCGAACACCGGGGAGCTGTTTTTT.

The table lists this clone with a count of one. The chain is built from TRBV7-2 and TRBJ2-3, with no clear D. Germline V CDR1 and CDR2: SGHTA, FQGNSA. Trimming left V 5 bases short and J 0 bases short, with 21 bases between. The CDR3 is 18 residues long. The CDR3 loop is CASSPGQLPVPSTDTQYF. In DNA, the CDR3 is TGTGCCAGCAGCCCAGGCCAGCTTCCCGTTCCTAGCACAGATACGCAGTATTTT.

This chain links TRBV5-6 with TRBJ2-6; 7 positions match TRBD1. This CDR3 contains 15 residues. Germline lookup yields CDR1 SGHDT and CDR2 YYEEEE. V lost 4 bases to trimming and J lost 4 bases; unmatched junction nucleotides: 5. The DNA for the CDR3 is TGTGCCAGCAGCATACAGGGGCACGGGGCCAACGTCCTGACTTTC. Amino acid sequence: CASSIQGHGANVLTF.

The rearrangement uses TRBV5-4 and TRBJ2-1; D not certain. The CDR3 covers 13 residues. CDR1 and CDR2 (germline): SGHNT, YYREEE (reference sequence). V was shortened by 5 bases and J by 5 bases, with 11 bases between the two germline ends. The CDR3 loop is CASRMGVHNEQFF. CDR3 DNA sequence: TGTGCCAGCAGGATGGGCGTCCACAATGAGCAGTTCTTC.

The chain uses TRBV24-1 and TRBJ1-4; a weak D match, TRBD1 (6 bases). Germline CDR1 KGHDR, CDR2 SFDVKD. The CDR3 is made up of 15 amino acids. V lost 4 bases and J 5 bases, leaving 13 bases between the germline ends. The CDR3 reads CATSDGRGLNEKLFF. The CDR3 coding sequence is TGTGCCACCAGTGACGGCAGGGGCCTAAATGAAAAACTGTTTTTT.

The V and J genes are TRBV9 and TRBJ2-7; perhaps TRBD1 as D (5 bases). The V gene's germline CDR1 is SGDLS and CDR2 YYNGEE. This CDR3 region has 14 residues. Deletions cut 5 bases from V and 3 bases from J, with 15 bases between. The CDR3 DNA follows: TGTGCCAGCAGTTCTGGCAGGGCAAACTACGAGCAGTACTTC. Amino acid sequence: CASSSGRANYEQYF. The whole variable domain, remainder taken from reference TRBV9 and TRBJ2-7, is DSGVTQTPKHLITATGQRVTLRCSPRSGDLSVYWYQQSLDQGLQFLIQYYNGEERAKGNILERFSAQQFPDLHSELNLSSLELGDSALYFCASSSGRANYEQYFGPGTRLTVT.

This clone showed up just a few times. This chain's CDR3 is CATSDLGTGGTGELFF. The CDR3 nucleotides read TGTGCCACCAGTGATTTGGGGACAGGGGGCACCGGGGAGCTGTTTTTT. The chain couples TRBV24-1 to TRBJ2-2; 11 bases match TRBD1. This CDR3 has 16 amino acids. The germline CDR1 and CDR2 sequences are KGHDR and SFDVKD. J gave up 4 bases and V 0 bases, and 0 bases lay outside the gene matches.

This rearrangement joins TRBV4-1 to TRBJ1-2; 8 bases fit TRBD1. CDR3 size: 14 residues. V lost 3 bases, J lost 1 base, and 1 base stayed unmatched. Germline V gene lookup returns CDR1 MGHRA and CDR2 YSYEKL. The CDR3 coding sequence is TGCGCCAGCAGCCAGGACAGGGTTAACTATGGCTACACCTTC. This codes for CASSQDRVNYGYTF.

J is TRBJ1-2 and V is TRBV29-1; D unresolved. Trimming cost V 4 bases and J 3 bases, with 9 bases left between them. In germline, CDR1 is SQVTM, CDR2 ANQGSEA. This CDR3 has 12 amino acids. The CDR3 loop reads CSVVEGYYGYTF. In DNA, the CDR3 is TGCAGCGTTGTTGAGGGATACTATGGCTACACCTTC.

The chain recombines TRBV18 with TRBJ1-6; 8 bases are shared with TRBD1. The CDR3 extends over 14 amino acids. Germline V gene sequence: CDR1 KGHSH, CDR2 LQKENI. V gave up 3 bases and J gave up 10 bases; unmatched junction bases: 5. This chain's CDR3 is CASSPDRDGSPLHF. In DNA form, the CDR3 reads TGTGCCAGCTCACCGGACAGGGACGGGTCACCCCTCCACTTT.

This clone was seen a handful of times. The rearrangement joins TRBV28 to TRBJ2-5, with a tentative D call TRBD1 (6 bases). The CDR3 spans 13 residues. Trimming cost V 7 bases and J 2 bases, with 11 bases left between them. CDR1 is MDHEN and CDR2 is SYDVKM in the germline V gene. The CDR3 here is CASKPDRQETQYF. CDR3 nucleotides: TGTGCCAGCAAACCGGACAGACAAGAGACCCAGTACTTC. Complete variable domain (other parts from reference TRBV28 and TRBJ2-5): DVKVTQSSRYLVKRTGEKVFLECVQDMDHENMFWYRQDPGLGLRLIYFSYDVKMKEKGDIPEGYSVSREKKERFSLILESASTNQTSMYLCASKPDRQETQYFGPGTRLLVL.